The sequence of this TCR beta chain was determined in a study of T cells in Graves' hyperthyroidism and ophthalmopathy. Background on the study: Peripheral blood was drawn at first diagnosis, prior to all treatment.

Patients were excluded for uncontrolled infection, other autoimmune disease, pregnancy or lactation. Diagnostic decisions used clinical symptoms, serum thyroxine and TRAb, thyroid ultrasound and orbital computed tomography. This sample holds PBMCs from less than 11 ml fresh peripheral blood. Template material for amplifying TCR beta CDR3 regions consisted of RNA transcripts. First-round RT-PCR with HTBI primers amplified the TCR CDR3 region. TCRdb re-called the multiplex PCR reads with MiXCR, one entry per CDR3 protein. The sample records about 550,000 distinct CDR3 sequences, around 21% being singletons. Trimming stripped 6 bases from V and 1 base from J, with 6 bases between. The CDR3 is 12 amino acids. Germline V gives CDR1 MNHEY, CDR2 SVGEGT. This clonotype has ten or more counts.

The chain has TRBV6-2 or TRBV6-3 and TRBJ1-1; D remains ambiguous. The sequenced sample was blood. The sequence came from a man in his late teens or twenties with Graves' hyperthyroidism. This chain's CDR3 is CASRPGNTEAFF. For the CDR3, the DNA is TGTGCCAGCAGACCAGGGAACACTGAAGCTTTCTTT.